The T cell receptor (beta chain) under discussion was sequenced for a study of regulatory T cells in long-lasting Graves disease. As for the study in general: Graves' patients, newly diagnosed, had taken antithyroid drugs under 3 months. Study results and caveats: Whereas new patients shared 870 or so public clonotypes, persistent patients shared more, at 2,741.

Time point specified: newly diagnosed GD, antithyroid drugs for less than 3 months. The TCR library was made from RNA extracted from PBMCs. In each case, Graves' disease was diagnosed per American Thyroid Association guidelines. CDR1 is SEHNR, CDR2 FQNEAQ, per germline (reference sequence). This CDR3 contains 16 residues. V lost 2 bases to trimming and J lost 0 bases, with 11 bases between them. To note about this clonotype: The antigen is not known.

Construction of the TCR beta libraries employed iRepertoire HTBI primers in conjunction with Arm-PCR of CDR3 regions. Original processing notes: Identification yielded some 65 TRBV and 11 to 15 TRBJ segments across samples. TCRdb recomputed calls from the multiplex PCR reads with MiXCR, one row per CDR3 protein. The V and J calls shown here were made by TCRdb, not taken from the authors' results. This sample has around 400,000 distinct CDR3 sequences, with roughly 15% found just once. The rearrangement uses TRBV7-9 and TRBJ1-3; TRBD1 is a possible D gene (5 bases). The source is a female donor with Graves disease. The sequencing used peripheral blood mononuclear cells (PBMCs), collected at new diagnosis, from a patient treated with antithyroid drugs. The DNA of the CDR3 is TGTGCCAGCAGCTTACCCTGGGGCATCTCTGGAAACACCATATATTTT. It encodes CASSLPWGISGNTIYF. The full variable domain, with the rest looked up from reference TRBV7-9 and TRBJ1-3, is DTGVSQNPRHKITKRGQNVTFRCDPISEHNRLYWYRQTLGQGPEFLTYFQNEAQLEKSRLLSDRFSAERPKGSFSTLEIQRTEQGDSAMYLCASSLPWGISGNTIYFGEGSWLTVV.